This TCR beta chain was identified in a study of early T cells in non-severe SARS-CoV-2 infection. The CDR3 has 14 amino acids. The V gene's germline CDR1 is ENHRY and CDR2 SYGVKD. With V trimmed by 2 bases and J by 10 bases, 7 bases remained unmatched. TCRdb reprocessed the 5' RACE reads with MiXCR, giving one entry per CDR3 protein. The repertoire consists of fewer than 55,000 distinct CDR3 sequences, with around 3.6% occurring once and the leading ten covering about 3%. This clonotype was seen ten or more times. The receptor's source is an adult who was a healthcare worker with PCR-confirmed SARS-CoV-2 infection or an uninfected control (not recorded which). The material sequenced was whole blood. This rearrangement joins TRBV10-3 to TRBJ2-1, with 8 bases identical to TRBD1. The CDR3 is CAISEGQGAWEQFF. CDR3 DNA sequence: TGTGCCATCAGTGAGGGGCAGGGGGCCTGGGAGCAGTTCTTC.